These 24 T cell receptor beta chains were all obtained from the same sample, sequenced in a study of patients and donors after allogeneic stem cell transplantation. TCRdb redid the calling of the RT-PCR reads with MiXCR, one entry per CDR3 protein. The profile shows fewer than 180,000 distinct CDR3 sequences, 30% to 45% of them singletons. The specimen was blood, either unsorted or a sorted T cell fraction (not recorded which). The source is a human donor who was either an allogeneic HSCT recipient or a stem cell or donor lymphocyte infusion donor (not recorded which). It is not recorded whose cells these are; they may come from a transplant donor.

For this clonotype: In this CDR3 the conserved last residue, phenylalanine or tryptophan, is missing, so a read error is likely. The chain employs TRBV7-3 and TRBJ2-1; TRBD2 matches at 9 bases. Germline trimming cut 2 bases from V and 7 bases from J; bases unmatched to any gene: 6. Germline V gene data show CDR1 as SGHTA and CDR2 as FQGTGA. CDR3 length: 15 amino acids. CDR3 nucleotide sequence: TGTGCCAGCAGCTTAGGGCTAGCGGGATTGAATGAGCAGTTCTTG. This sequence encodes CASSLGLAGLNEQFL.

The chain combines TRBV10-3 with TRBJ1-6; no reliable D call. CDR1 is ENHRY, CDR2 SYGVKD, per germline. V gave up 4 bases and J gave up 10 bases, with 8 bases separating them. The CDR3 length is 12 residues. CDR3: CAISGTSSPLHF. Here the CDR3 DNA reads TGTGCCATCAGTGGGACCAGCTCACCCCTCCACTTT.

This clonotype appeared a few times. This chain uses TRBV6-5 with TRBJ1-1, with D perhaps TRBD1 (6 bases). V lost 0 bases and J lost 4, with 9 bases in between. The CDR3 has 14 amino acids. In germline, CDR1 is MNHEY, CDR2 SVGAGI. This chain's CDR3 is CASSYSGGRTEAFF. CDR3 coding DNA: TGTGCCAGCAGTTACTCAGGGGGGCGCACTGAAGCTTTCTTT.

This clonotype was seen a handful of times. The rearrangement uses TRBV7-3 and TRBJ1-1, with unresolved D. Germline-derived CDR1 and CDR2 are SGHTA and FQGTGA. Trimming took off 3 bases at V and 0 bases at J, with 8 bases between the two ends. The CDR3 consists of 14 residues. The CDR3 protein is CASSFGGLNTEAFF. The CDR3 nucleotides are TGTGCCAGCAGCTTTGGCGGCCTGAACACTGAAGCTTTCTTT.

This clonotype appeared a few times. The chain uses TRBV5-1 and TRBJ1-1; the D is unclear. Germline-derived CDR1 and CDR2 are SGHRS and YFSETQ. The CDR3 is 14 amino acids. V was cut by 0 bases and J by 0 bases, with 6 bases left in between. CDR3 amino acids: CASSLDGMNTEAFF. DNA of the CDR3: TGCGCCAGCAGCTTGGATGGGATGAACACTGAAGCTTTCTTT. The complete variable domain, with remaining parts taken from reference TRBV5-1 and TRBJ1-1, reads KAGVTQTPRYLIKTRGQQVTLSCSPISGHRSVSWYQQTPGQGLQFLFEYFSETQRNKGNFPGRFSGRQFSNSRSEMNVSTLELGDSALYLCASSLDGMNTEAFFGQGTRLTVV.

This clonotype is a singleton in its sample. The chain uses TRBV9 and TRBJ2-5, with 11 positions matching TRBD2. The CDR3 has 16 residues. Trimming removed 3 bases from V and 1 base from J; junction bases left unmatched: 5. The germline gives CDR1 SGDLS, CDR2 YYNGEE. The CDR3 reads CASSARTSGSQETQYF. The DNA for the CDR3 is TGTGCCAGCAGCGCCCGGACTAGCGGGTCCCAAGAGACCCAGTACTTC.

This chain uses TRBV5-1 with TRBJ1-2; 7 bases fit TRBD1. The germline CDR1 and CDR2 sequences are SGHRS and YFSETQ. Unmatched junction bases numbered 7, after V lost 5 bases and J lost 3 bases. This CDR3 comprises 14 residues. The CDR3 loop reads CASSPGGRDYGYTF. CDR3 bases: TGCGCCAGCAGTCCAGGGGGGAGAGACTATGGCTACACCTTC. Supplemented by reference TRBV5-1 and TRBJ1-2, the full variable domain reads KAGVTQTPRYLIKTRGQQVTLSCSPISGHRSVSWYQQTPGQGLQFLFEYFSETQRNKGNFPGRFSGRQFSNSRSEMNVSTLELGDSALYLCASSPGGRDYGYTFGSGTRLTVV.

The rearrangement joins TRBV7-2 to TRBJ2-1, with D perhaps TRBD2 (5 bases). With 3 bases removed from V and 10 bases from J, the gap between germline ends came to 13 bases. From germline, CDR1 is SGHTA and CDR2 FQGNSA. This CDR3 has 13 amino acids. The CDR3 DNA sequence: TGTGCCAGCAGCTTTCACGGGGTACGGGAGCAGTTCTTC. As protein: CASSFHGVREQFF.

In DNA, the CDR3 is TGTGCCAGCAGTTACTCGAAGGCGGGAGTGGATGGCTACACCTTC. It specifies CASSYSKAGVDGYTF. J is TRBJ1-2 and V is TRBV6-2 or TRBV6-3; no definite D call. The V gene's germline CDR1 is MNHEY and CDR2 SVGEGT. This CDR3 spans 15 amino acids. V lost 0 bases to trimming and J lost 6 bases, with 14 bases between them.

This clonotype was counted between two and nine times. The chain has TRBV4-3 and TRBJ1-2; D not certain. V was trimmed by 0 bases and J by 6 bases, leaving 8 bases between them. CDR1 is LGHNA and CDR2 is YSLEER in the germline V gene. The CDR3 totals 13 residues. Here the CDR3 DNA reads TGCGCCAGCAGCCAAGATTACCGTCATGGCTACACCTTC. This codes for CASSQDYRHGYTF.

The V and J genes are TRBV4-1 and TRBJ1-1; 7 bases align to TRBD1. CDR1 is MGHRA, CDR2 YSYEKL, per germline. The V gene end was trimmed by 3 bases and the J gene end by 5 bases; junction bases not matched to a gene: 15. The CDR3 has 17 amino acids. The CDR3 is CASSHRQGLVMGTEAFF. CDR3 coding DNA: TGCGCCAGCAGCCACCGACAGGGATTGGTGATGGGGACTGAAGCTTTCTTT.

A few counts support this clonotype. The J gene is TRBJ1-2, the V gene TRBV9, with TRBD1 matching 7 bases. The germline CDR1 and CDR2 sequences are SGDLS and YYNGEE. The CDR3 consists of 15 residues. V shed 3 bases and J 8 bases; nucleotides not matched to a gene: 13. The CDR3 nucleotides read TGTGCCAGCAGCGCCAACAGGGGAACTGGAGGAGGCTACACCTTC. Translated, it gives CASSANRGTGGGYTF.

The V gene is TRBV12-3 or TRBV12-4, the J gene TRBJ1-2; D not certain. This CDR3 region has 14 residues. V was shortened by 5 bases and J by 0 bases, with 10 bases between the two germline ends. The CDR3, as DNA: TGTGCCAGCAGTCCCCTGAAGGCTAACTATGGCTACACCTTC. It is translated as CASSPLKANYGYTF.

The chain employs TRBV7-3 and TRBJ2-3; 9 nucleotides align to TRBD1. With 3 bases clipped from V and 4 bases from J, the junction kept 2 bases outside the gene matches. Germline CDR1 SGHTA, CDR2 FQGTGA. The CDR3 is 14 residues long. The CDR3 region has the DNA TGTGCCAGCAGCTTTGGACAGGGGTCAGATACGCAGTATTTT. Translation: CASSFGQGSDTQYF.

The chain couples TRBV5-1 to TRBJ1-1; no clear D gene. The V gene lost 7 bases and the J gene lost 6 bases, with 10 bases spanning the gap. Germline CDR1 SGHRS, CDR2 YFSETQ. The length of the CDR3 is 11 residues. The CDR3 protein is CASGRPPEAFF. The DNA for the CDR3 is TGCGCCAGCGGCCGCCCGCCTGAAGCTTTCTTT.

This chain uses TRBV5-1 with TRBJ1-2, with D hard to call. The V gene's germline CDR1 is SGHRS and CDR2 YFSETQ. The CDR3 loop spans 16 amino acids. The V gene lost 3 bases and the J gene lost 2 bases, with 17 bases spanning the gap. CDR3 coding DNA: TGCGCCAGCAGCTGGGATGTACGGAAAAGCAACTATGGCTACACCTTC. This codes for CASSWDVRKSNYGYTF.

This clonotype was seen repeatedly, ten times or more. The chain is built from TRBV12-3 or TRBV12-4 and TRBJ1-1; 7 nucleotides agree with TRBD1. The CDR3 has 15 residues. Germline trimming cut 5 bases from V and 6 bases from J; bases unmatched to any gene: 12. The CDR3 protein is CASSPSRGELSEAFF. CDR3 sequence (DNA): TGTGCCAGCAGTCCTAGCAGGGGGGAGTTATCTGAAGCTTTCTTT.

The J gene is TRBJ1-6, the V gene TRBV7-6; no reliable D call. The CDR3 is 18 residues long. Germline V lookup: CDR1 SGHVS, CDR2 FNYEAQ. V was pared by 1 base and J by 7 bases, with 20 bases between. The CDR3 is CASSLGQPRGGPNSPLHF. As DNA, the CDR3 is TGTGCCAGCAGCTTAGGACAACCCCGGGGAGGGCCGAATTCACCCCTCCACTTT.

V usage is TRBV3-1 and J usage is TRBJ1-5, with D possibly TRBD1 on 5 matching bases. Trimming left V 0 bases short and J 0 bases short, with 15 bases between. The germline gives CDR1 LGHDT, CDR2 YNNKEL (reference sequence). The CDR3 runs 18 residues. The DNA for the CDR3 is TGTGCCAGCAGCCAAGACAGGGCAGGAGGCCATAGCAATCAGCCCCAGCATTTT. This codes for CASSQDRAGGHSNQPQHF.

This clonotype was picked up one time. CDR3 coding DNA: TGCAGCGGTCAGGGGGCCGTAGAGACCCAGTACTTC. Amino acids: CSGQGAVETQYF. The chain uses TRBV29-1 and TRBJ2-5; TRBD1 matches 8 bases. The V gene end was trimmed by 7 bases and the J gene end by 4 bases; junction bases not matched to a gene: 5. Per the germline V gene, CDR1 is SQVTM and CDR2 is ANQGSEA. The CDR3 runs 12 residues.

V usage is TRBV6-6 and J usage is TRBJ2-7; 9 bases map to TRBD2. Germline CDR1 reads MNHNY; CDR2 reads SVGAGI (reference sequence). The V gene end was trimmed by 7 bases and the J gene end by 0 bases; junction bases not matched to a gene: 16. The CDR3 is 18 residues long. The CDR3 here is CASIRSLAGRRSSYEQYF. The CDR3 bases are TGTGCCAGCATTCGCAGTCTAGCGGGGCGTAGGAGCTCCTACGAGCAGTACTTC.

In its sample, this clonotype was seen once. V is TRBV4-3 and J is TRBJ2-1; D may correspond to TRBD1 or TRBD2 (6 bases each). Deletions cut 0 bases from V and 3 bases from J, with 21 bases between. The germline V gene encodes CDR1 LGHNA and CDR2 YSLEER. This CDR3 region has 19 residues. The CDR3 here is CASSQDKDGGPRIYNEQFF. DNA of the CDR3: TGCGCCAGCAGCCAAGATAAGGACGGGGGCCCCCGAATCTACAATGAGCAGTTCTTC.

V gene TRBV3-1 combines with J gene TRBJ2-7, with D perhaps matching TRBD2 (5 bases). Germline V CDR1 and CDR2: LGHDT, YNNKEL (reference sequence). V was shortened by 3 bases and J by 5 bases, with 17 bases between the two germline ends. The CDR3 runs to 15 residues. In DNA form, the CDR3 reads TGTGCCAGCAGCCACTCGGGATGGCGGGTGGACGAGCAGTACTTC. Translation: CASSHSGWRVDEQYF.

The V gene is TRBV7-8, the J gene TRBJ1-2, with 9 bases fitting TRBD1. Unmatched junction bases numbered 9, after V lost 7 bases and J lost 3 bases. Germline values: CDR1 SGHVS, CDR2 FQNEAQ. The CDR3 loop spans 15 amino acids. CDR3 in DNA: TGTGCCAGCACCACGGGACAGGGTCCTCACTATGGCTACACCTTC. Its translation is CASTTGQGPHYGYTF.